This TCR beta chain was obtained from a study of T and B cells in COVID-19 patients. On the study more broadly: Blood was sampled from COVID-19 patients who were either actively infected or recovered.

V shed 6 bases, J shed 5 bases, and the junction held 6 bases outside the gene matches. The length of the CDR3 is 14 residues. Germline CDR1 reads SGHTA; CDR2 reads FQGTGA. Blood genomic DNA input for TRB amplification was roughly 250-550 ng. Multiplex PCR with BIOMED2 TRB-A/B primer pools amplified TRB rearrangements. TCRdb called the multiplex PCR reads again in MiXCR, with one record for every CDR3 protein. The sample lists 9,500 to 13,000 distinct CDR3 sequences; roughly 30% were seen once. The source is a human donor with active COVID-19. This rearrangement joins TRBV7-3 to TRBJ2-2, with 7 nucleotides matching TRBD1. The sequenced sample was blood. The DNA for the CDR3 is TGTGCCAGCAGTCCAGGGGGTGGTACCGGGGAGCTGTTTTTT. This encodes CASSPGGGTGELFF.